This TCR beta chain stems from a study of blood T cell repertoires in COVID-19. Study information: Samples came from the United States, Italy and Spain, spanning acute and convalescent COVID-19. T cells, B-cell-depleted T cells, or PBMCs supplied cDNA or gDNA.

Per the authors' pipeline: Nucleated cell counts were estimated from reference gene primer amplification. The repertoire was sequenced with immunoSEQ multiplex PCR; TCRdb's copy has only in-frame clones and lacks some. The DNA was the basis for D and trimming; V, J and clone size are from that table. The sample yields 150,000 to 200,000 clones, 80% to 85% seen once. V gave up 9 bases and J gave up 6 bases, with 17 bases separating them. There are 13 residues in the CDR3. The germline CDR1 and CDR2 sequences are MDHEN and SYDVKM. Sample: peripheral blood. The chain is built from TRBV28 and TRBJ2-5; D possibly corresponds to TRBD1 (6 bases). The sequence was collected from a woman aged 25 to 39 with acute or convalescent COVID-19. The CDR3 DNA reads as TGTGCCAGTTCAGGACAGTCTTCCAAGACCCAGTACTTC. This codes for CASSGQSSKTQYF.